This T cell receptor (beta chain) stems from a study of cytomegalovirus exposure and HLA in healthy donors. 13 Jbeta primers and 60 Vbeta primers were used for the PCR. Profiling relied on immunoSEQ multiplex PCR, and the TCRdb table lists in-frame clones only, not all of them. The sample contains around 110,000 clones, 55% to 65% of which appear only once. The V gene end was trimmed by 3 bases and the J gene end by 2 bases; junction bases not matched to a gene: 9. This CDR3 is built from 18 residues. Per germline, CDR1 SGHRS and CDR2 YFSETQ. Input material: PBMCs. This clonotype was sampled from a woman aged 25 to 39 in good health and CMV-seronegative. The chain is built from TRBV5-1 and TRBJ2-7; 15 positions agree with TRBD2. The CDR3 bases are TGCGCCAGCAGCTCTTTAGGGACTAGCGGGAGGACCACCTACGAGCAGTACTTC. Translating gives CASSSLGTSGRTTYEQYF. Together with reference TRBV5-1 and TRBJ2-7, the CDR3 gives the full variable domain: KAGVTQTPRYLIKTRGQQVTLSCSPISGHRSVSWYQQTPGQGLQFLFEYFSETQRNKGNFPGRFSGRQFSNSRSEMNVSTLELGDSALYLCASSSLGTSGRTTYEQYFGPGTRLTVT.